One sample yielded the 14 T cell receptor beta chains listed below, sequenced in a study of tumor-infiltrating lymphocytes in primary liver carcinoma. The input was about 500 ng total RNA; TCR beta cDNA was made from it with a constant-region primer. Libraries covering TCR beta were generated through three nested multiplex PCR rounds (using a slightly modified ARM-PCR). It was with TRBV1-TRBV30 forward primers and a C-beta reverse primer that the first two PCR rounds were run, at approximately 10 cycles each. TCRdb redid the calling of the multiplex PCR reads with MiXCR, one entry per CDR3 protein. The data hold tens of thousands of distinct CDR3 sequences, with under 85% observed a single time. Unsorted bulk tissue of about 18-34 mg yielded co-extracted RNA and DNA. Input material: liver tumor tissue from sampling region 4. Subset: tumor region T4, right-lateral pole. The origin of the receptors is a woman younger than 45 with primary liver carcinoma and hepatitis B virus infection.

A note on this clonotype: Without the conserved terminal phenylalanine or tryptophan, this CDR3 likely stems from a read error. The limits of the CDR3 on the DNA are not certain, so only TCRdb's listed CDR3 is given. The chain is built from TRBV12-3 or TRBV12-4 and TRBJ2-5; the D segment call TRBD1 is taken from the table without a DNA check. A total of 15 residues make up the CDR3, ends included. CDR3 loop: CASSTYPGSEVTQNL.

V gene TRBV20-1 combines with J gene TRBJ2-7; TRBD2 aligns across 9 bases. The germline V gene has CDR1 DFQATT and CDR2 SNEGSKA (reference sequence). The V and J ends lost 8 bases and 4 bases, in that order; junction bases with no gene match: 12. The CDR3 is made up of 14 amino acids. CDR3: CSTPLTSGRYEQYF. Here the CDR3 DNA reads TGCAGTACACCCCTGACTAGCGGAAGATACGAGCAGTACTTC.

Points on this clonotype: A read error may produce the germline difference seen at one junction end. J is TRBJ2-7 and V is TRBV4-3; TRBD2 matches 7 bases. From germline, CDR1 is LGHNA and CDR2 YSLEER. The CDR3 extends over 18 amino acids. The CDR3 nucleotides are TGCGACAGGAGCCAAGCTGTGACGGGGGGTCACATTAGCTACGAGCAATACTTC. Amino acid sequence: CDRSQAVTGGHISYEQYF.

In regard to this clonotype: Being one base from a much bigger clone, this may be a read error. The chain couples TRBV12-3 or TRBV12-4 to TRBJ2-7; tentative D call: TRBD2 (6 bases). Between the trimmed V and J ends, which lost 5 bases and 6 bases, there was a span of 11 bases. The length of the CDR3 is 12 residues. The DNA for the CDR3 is TGTGCCAGCAGTGCACTAGCCTTCGAGCAGTACTTC. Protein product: CASSALAFEQYF.

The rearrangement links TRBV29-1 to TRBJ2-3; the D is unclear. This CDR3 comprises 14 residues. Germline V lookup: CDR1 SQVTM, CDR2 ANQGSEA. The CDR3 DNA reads TGCTGTCCCCGCTCAGAAAGCGTCGCGGATACGCAGTATTTT. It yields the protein CCPRSESVADTQYF.

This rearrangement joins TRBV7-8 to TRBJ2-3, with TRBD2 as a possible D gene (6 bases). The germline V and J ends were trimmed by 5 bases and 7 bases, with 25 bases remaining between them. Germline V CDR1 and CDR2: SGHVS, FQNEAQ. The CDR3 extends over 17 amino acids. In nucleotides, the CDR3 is TGTGCCAGCAGCCCCACCACTAGCAGAAGTAGAAAAAATACGCAGTATTTT. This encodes CASSPTTSRSRKNTQYF.

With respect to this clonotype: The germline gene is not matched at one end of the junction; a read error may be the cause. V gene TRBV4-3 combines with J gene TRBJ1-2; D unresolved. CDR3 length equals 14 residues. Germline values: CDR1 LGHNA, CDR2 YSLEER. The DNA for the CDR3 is TGCGCCAGCAGCACTGGGTTGGAGATCTATGACTACACCTTC. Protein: CASSTGLEIYDYTF.

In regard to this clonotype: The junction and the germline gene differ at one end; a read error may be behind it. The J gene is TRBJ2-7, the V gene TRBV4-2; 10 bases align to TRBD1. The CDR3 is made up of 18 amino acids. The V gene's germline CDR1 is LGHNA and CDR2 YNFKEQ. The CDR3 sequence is CARSQEHLGQGGPREQYF. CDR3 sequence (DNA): TGTGCCAGGAGCCAAGAACATCTAGGACAGGGGGGACCGCGCGAGCAGTACTTC.

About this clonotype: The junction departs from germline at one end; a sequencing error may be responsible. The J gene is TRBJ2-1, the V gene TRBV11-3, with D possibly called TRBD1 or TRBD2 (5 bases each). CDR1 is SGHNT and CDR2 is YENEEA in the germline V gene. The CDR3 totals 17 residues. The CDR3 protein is CAGSLDLAGSSYSGQSF. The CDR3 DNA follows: TGTGCCGGCAGCTTGGATCTGGCAGGGAGCTCCTACAGTGGGCAGTCCTTC.

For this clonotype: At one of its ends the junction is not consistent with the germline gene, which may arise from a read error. CDR3 sequence reads: CASSQDREQLFF. CDR3 sequence (DNA): TGTGCTAGCAGCCAAGATAGGGAACAGCTGTTTTTT. V and J are TRBV4-2 and TRBJ1-4; no definite D call. The CDR3 length is 12 residues. Germline V lookup: CDR1 LGHNA, CDR2 YNFKEQ.

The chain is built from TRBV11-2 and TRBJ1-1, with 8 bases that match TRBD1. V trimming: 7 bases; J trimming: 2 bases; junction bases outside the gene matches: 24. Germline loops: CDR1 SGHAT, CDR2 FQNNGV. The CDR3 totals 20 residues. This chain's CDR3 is CASNTLDRVRKRWSNTEAFF. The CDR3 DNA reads TGTGCCAGCAACACTCTGGACAGGGTGCGCAAGAGGTGGAGTAACACTGAAGCTTTCTTT.

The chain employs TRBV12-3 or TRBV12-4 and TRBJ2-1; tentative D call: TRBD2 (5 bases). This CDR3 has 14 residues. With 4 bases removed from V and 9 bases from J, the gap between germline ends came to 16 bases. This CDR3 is CASSSTLLVIEQFF. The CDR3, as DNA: TGTGCCAGCAGTTCGACTCTACTAGTTATTGAGCAGTTCTTC.

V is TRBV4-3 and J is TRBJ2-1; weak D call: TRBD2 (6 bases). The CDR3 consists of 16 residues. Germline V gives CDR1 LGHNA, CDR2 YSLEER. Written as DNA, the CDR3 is TGCATCAGCAGCCAAGATGCGGGAAGCTCTTACAATGAGCAGTTCTTC. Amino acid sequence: CISSQDAGSSYNEQFF.

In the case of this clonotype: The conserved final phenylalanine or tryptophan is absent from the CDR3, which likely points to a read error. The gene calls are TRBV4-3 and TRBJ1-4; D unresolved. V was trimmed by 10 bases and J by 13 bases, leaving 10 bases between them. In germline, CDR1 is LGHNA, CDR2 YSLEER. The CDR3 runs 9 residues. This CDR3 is CAKAETLFY. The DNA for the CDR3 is TGCGCCAAAGCTGAGACACTGTTTTAT.